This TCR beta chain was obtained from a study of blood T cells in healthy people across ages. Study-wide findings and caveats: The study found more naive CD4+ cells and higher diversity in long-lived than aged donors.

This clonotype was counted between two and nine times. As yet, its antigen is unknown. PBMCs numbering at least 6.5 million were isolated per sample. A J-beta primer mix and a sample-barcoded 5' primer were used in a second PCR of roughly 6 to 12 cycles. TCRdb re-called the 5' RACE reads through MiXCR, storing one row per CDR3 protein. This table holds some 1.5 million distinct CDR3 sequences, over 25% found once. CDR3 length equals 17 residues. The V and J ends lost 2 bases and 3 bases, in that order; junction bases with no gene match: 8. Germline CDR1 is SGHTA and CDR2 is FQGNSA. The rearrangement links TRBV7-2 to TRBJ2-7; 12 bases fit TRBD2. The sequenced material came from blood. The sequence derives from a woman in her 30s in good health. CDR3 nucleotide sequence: TGTGCCAGCAGCTTATACCTAGCGGGAGGGTTAGGCTACGAGCAGTACTTC. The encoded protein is CASSLYLAGGLGYEQYF.